What follows describes a single T cell receptor (beta chain). The antigen it recognizes is unknown. No base-level quality is on record; no much larger clone is a single base apart. The immunoSEQ Assay, a bias-controlled multiplex PCR, was used to amplify TCRbeta CDR3 regions from genomic DNA. The original pipeline was this. Within the assay, amplification of reference gene primers was used to estimate how many nucleated cells each sample contained. Sequence reads were collapsed and filtered to measure the absolute abundance of every unique TCRbeta CDR3 rearrangement. For each sample, productive Simpson clonality was calculated as the square root of Simpson's diversity index across productive rearrangements. This is the immuneACCESS table as TCRdb keeps it, with only in-frame sequences that have V and J called. A part of the clones is gone; compared with another copy, unresolved V genes explain less than half, and the rest is unexplained. The D gene and trimming were derived from the DNA, and the V and J assignments and clone size from that table. This sample has around 250,000 clones in its table, and around 86% of those were observed once. The ten largest clones add up to roughly 2% of the sample.

There are 16 amino acids in the CDR3, from cysteine to phenylalanine inclusive. Just CDR3 DNA is preserved here, 48 bases in frame from base 1. V sheds 4 bases and J sheds 0 bases, leaving 14 bases between their ends. CDR1 and CDR2 were assigned from the germline V gene as SGDLS and YYNGEE. Samples from volunteer blood donors who had recovered from COVID-19 were contributed by a second Seattle source. Each collaborating institution followed its own protocols to collect whole blood in K2EDTA tubes. For TCRbeta analysis, collaborators shipped samples as frozen whole blood, isolated PBMCs, or DNA extracted from either of those sample types. These data originate in a study of blood T cell repertoires in COVID-19 (dated by TCRdb to 2020 to 2021). About the full investigation: The collaborator samples originated in the United States, Italy and Spain and spanned the acute and convalescent phases of COVID-19. Where available, HLA class I and class II types were obtained from metadata supplied by the sample provider rather than from assay-based typing. The prospective study material was composed of cDNA or gDNA derived from T cells, B-cell-depleted T cells, or PBMCs. The repertoires were released in a freely available public database meant as a resource for research on the immune response to SARS-CoV-2. Deeply sampled blood TCRbeta repertoires from subjects exposed to, actively infected with, or recovered from COVID-19 were included in the dataset. Nearly every sample came with metadata listing a de-identified subject ID, COVID-19 status, age in years and sex. Samples were obtained from the ongoing ImmuneRACE study (first 160 participants) and from over a thousand subjects provided by 6 global collaborators. Beyond this particular receptor, the publication reports: The amount of clinical and demographic metadata varied by source and participant and was provided uncurated.

The chain was built from TRBV9 and TRBJ1-3; no D gene can be assigned with confidence. This TCR derives from a man in his thirties or forties who had recovered from COVID-19. Sequencing was performed on peripheral blood. CDR3 loop: CASSISGRLSGNTIYF. DNA sequence: TGTGCCAGCAGCATTTCCGGGAGGCTCTCTGGAAACACCATATATTTT.